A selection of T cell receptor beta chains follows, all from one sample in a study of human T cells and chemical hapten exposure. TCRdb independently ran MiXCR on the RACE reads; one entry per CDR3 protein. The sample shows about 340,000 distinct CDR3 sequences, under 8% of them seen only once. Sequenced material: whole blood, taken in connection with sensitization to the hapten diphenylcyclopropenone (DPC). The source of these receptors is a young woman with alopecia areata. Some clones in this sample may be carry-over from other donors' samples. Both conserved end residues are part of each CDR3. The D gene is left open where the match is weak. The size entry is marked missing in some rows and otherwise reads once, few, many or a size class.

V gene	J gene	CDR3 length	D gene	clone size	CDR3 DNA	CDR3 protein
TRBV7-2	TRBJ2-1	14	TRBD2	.	TGTGCCAAACAGAGCGGGGGGCTAGACAATGAGCAGTTCTTC	CAKQSGGLDNEQFF
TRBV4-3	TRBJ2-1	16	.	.	TGCGCCAGCAGCCGCTCCTTTATGGGGACACGAAATGAGCAGTTCTTC	CASSRSFMGTRNEQFF
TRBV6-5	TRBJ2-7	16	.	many	TGTGCCAGCAGTCGGAATCTCCGGGACCGGCGGGACGAGCAGTACTTC	CASSRNLRDRRDEQYF
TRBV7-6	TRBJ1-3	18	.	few	TGTGCCAGCAGCTTAGAAGGGGGGGACCGCCGCTCTGGAAACACCATATATTTT	CASSLEGGDRRSGNTIYF
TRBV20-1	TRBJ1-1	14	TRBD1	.	TGCAGTGCTAGACACCCAGGGGGTACGGAGAAAGCTTTCTTT	CSARHPGGTEKAFF
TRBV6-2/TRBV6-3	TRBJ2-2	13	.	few	TGTGCCAGCAGTGGCATGTCCACCGGGGAGCTGTTTTTT	CASSGMSTGELFF
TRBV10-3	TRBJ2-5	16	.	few	TGTGCCATCAGTGAGCTAAGCTACCCTACGCAAGAGACCCAGTACTTC	CAISELSYPTQETQYF
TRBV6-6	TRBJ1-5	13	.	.	TGTGCCATCTCCGACAGTATTAATCAGCCCCAGCATTTT	CAISDSINQPQHF
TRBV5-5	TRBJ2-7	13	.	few	TGTGCCAGCAGCTTGGATTTGGGCGGCGAGCAGTACTTC	CASSLDLGGEQYF
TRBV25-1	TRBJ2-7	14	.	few	TGTGCCAGCAGTGTTTCCGAGGCCACCTACGAGCAGTACTTC	CASSVSEATYEQYF
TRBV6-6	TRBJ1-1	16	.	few	TGTGCCAGCAGTTACTCGACAGAGACTGAAGACACTGAAGCTTTCTTT	CASSYSTETEDTEAFF
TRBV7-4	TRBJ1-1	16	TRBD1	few	TGTGCCAGCAGCTTAAGGGGGCGGCCCCTGAACACTGAAGCTTTCTTT	CASSLRGRPLNTEAFF